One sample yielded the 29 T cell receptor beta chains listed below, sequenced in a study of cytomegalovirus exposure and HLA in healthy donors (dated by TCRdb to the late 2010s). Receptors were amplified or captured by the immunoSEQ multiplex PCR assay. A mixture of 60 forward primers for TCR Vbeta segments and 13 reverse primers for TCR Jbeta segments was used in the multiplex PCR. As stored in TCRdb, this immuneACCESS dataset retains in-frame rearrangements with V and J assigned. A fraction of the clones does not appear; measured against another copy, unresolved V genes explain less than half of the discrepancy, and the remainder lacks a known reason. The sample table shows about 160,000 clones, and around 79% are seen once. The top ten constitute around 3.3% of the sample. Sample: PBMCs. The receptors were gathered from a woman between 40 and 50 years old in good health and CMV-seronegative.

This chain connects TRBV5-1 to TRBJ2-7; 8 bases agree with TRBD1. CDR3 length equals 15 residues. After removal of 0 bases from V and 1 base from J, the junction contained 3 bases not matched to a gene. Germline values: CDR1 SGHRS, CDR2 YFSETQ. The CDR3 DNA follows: TGCGCCAGCAGCTTGGCAGGGGGCCGGTCCTACGAGCAGTACTTC. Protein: CASSLAGGRSYEQYF. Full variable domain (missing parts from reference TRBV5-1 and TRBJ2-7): KAGVTQTPRYLIKTRGQQVTLSCSPISGHRSVSWYQQTPGQGLQFLFEYFSETQRNKGNFPGRFSGRQFSNSRSEMNVSTLELGDSALYLCASSLAGGRSYEQYFGPGTRLTVT.

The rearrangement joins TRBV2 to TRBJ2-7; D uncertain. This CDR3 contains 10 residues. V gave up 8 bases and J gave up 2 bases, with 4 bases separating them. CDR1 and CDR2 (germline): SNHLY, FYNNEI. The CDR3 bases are TGTGCCAGCTCTACCTACGAGCAGTACTTC. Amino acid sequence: CASSTYEQYF.

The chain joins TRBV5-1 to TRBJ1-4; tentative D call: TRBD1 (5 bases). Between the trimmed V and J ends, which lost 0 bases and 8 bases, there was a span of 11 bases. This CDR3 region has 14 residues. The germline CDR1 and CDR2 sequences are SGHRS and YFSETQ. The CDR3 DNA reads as TGCGCCAGCAGCTTGGGGTTGGAGGGGGAAAAACTGTTTTTT. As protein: CASSLGLEGEKLFF.

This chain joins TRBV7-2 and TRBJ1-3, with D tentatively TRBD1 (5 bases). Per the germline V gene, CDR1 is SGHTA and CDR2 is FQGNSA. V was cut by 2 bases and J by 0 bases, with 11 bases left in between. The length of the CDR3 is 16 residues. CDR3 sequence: CASSLSGPSSGNTIYF. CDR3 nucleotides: TGTGCCAGCAGCTTATCAGGGCCGAGCTCTGGAAACACCATATATTTT.

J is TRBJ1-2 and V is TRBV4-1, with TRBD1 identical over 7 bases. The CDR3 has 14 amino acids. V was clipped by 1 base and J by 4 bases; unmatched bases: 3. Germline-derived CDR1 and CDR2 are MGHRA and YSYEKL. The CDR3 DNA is TGCGCCAGCAGCCAAGTTACAGGGGTCTATGGCTACACCTTC. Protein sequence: CASSQVTGVYGYTF.

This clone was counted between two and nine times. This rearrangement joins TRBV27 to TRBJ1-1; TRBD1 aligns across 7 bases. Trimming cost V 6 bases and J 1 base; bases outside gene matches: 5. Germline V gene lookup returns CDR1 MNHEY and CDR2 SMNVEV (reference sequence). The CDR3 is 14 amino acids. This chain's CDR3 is CASRNRGKNTEAFF. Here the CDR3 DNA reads TGTGCCAGCAGAAACAGGGGCAAGAACACTGAAGCTTTCTTT.

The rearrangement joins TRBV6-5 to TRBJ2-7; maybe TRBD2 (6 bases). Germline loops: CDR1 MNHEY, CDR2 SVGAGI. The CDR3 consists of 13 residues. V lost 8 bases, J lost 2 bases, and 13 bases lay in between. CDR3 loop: CASRQTSTYEQYF. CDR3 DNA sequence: TGTGCCAGCCGCCAAACTAGCACCTACGAGCAGTACTTC.

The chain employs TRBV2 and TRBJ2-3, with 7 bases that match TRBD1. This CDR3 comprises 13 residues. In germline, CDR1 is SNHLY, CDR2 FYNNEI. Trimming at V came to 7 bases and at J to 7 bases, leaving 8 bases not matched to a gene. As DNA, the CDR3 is TGTGCCAGCAACGACAGGGATCGAAATACGCAGTATTTT. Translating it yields CASNDRDRNTQYF.

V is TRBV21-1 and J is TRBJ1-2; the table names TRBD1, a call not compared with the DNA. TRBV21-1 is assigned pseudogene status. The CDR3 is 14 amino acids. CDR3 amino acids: CASSKHPGRYGYTF. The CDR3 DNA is TGTGCCAGCAGCAAACATCCAGGGCGCTATGGCTACACCTTC.

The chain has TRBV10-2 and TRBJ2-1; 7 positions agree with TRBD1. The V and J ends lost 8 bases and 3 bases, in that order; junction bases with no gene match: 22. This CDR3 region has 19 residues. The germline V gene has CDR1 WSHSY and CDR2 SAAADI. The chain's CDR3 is CASLKPRPRTGVYYNEQFF. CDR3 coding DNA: TGCGCCAGCCTTAAACCAAGGCCCCGAACAGGGGTATACTACAATGAGCAGTTCTTC.

CDR3 sequence: CASSPEGAEYEKLFF. The CDR3 nucleotides are TGTGCCAGCAGTCCCGAGGGGGCGGAATACGAAAAACTGTTTTTT. The chain recombines TRBV2 with TRBJ1-4; 7 nucleotides align to TRBD1. The ends lost 5 bases at V and 8 bases at J; junction bases unmatched: 11. Germline-derived CDR1 and CDR2 are SNHLY and FYNNEI. This CDR3 is built from 15 residues.

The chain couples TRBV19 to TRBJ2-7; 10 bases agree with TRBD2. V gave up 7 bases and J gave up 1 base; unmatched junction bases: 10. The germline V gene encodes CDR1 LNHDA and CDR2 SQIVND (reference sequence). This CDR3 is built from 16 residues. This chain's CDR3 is CASTRLPLAGSYEQYF. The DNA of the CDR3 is TGTGCCAGTACTAGACTTCCACTAGCGGGGTCCTACGAGCAGTACTTC.

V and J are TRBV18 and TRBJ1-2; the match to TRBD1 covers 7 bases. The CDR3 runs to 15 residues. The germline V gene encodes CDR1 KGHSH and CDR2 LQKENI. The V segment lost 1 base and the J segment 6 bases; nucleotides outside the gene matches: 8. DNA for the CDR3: TGTGCCAGCTCACCACGCTCGGCAGGGGGGAATGGCTACACCTTC. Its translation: CASSPRSAGGNGYTF.

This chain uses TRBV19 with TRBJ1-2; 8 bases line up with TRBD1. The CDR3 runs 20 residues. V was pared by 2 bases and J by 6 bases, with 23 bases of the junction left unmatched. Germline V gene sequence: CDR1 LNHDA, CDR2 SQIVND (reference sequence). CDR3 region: CASSIRWFRDDRGSRNGYTF. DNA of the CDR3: TGTGCCAGTAGTATAAGGTGGTTTCGGGATGACAGGGGATCCAGGAATGGCTACACCTTC.

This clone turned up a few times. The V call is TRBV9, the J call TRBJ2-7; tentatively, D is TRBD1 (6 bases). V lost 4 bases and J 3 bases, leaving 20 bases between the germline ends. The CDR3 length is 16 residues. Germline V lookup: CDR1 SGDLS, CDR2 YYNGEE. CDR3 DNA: TGTGCCAGCAGCCCATACCCCGGGACAACGCTCTACGAGCAGTACTTC. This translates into CASSPYPGTTLYEQYF.

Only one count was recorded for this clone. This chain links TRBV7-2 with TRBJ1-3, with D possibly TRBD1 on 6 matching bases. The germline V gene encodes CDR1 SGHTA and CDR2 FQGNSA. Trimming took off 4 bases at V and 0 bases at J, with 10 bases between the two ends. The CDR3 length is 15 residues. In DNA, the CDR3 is TGTGCCAGCAGCTCAGGGGTACTCTCTGGAAACACCATATATTTT. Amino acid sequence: CASSSGVLSGNTIYF.

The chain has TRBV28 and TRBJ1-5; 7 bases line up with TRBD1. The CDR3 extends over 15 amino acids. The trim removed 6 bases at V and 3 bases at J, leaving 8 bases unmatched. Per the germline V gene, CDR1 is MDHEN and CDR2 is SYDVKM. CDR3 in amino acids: CASSQSRGLNQPQHF. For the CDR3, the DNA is TGTGCCAGCAGCCAATCTAGGGGGCTCAATCAGCCCCAGCATTTT.

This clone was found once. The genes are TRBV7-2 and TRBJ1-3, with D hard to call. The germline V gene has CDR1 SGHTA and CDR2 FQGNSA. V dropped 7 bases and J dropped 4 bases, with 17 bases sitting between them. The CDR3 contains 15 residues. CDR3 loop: CASTVVLGLGNTIYF. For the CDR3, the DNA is TGTGCCAGCACCGTGGTACTAGGACTCGGAAACACCATATATTTT.

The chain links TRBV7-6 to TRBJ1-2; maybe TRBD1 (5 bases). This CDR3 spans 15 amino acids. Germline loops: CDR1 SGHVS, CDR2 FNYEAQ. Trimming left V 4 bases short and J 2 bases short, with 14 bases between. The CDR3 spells CASSSPLDNNYGYTF. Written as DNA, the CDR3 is TGTGCCAGCAGCTCTCCATTGGACAACAACTATGGCTACACCTTC.

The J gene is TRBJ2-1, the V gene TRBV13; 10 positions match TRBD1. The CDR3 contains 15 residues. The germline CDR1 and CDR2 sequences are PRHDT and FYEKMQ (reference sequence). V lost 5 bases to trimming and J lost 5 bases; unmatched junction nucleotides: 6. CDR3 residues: CASSPPGQGHNEQFF. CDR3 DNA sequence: TGTGCCAGCAGCCCACCGGGACAGGGGCACAATGAGCAGTTCTTC.

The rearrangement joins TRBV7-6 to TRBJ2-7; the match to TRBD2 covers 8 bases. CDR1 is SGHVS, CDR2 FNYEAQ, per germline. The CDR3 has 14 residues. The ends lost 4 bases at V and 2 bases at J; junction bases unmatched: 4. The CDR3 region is CASSSTAGAYEQYF. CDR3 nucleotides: TGTGCCAGCAGCTCCACAGCGGGGGCCTACGAGCAGTACTTC.

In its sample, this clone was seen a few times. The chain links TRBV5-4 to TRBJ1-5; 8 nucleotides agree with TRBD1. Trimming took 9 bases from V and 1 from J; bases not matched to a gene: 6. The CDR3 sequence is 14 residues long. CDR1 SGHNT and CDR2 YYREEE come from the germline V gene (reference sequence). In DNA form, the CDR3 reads TGTGCCACCAAAGACAGGGGAAGCAATCAGCCCCAGCATTTT. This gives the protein CATKDRGSNQPQHF. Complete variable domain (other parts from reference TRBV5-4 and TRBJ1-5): ETGVTQSPTHLIKTRGQQVTLRCSSQSGHNTVSWYQQALGQGPQFIFQYYREEENGRGNFPPRFSGLQFPNYSSELNVNALELDDSALYLCATKDRGSNQPQHFGDGTRLSIL.

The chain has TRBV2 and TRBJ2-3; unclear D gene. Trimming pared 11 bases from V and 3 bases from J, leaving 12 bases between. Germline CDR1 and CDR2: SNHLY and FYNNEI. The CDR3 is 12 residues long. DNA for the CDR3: TGTGCCGCGCGGAATTATACAGATACGCAGTATTTT. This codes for CAARNYTDTQYF.

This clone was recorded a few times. CDR3 sequence reads: CASSPGQGAGELFF. The DNA for the CDR3 is TGTGCCAGCTCGCCGGGACAGGGGGCCGGGGAGCTGTTTTTT. The rearrangement uses TRBV18 and TRBJ2-2; 11 bases agree with TRBD1. CDR1 is KGHSH and CDR2 is LQKENI in the germline V gene. J gave up 6 bases and V 6 bases, and 3 bases lay outside the gene matches. CDR3 length: 14 amino acids.

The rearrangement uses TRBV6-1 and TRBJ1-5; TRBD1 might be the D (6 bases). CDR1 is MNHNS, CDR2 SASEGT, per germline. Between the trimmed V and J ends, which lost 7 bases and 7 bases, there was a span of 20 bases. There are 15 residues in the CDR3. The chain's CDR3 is CASKVSGGQWQPQHF. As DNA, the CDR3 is TGTGCCAGCAAAGTCTCGGGGGGGCAATGGCAGCCCCAGCATTTT.

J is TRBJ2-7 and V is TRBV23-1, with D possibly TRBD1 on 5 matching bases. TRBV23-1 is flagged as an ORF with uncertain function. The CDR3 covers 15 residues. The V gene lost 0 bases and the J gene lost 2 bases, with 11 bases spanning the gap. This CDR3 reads CASSQSPGCPYEQYF. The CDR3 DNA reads TGCGCCAGCAGTCAATCCCCAGGGTGCCCCTACGAGCAGTACTTC.

The CDR3 nucleotides read TGTGCCAGCAGCAAGGAGGGGGGACAGGGGGTCTACAATGAGCAGTTCTTC. Its protein is CASSKEGGQGVYNEQFF. V gene TRBV21-1 combines with J gene TRBJ2-1; no DNA check was done on the table's D call, TRBD1. TRBV21-1 has pseudogene status. The CDR3 runs 17 residues.

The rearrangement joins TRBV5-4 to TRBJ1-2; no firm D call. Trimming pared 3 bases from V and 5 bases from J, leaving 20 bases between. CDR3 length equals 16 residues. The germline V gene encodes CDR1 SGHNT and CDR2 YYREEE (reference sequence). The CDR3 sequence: CASSSSGDPTVYGYTF. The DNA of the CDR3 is TGTGCCAGCAGCTCTTCAGGCGATCCCACAGTTTATGGCTACACCTTC.

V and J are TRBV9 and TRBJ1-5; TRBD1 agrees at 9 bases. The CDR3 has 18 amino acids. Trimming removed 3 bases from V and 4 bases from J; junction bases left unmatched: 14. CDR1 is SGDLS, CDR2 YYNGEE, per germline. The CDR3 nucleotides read TGTGCCAGCAGCGCACACCCCCGGGGGGGACAGGGTAATCAGCCCCAGCATTTT. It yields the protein CASSAHPRGGQGNQPQHF.